Listed here are 22 T cell receptor beta chains from one sample, sequenced in a study of T cell responses to AZD1222 COVID-19 vaccine (TCRdb year 2021). Library preparation used the immunoSEQ multiplex PCR assay. The table comes from immuneACCESS by way of TCRdb, which keeps in-frame sequences with V and J called. Part of the clones is missing from these tables; in studies checked, under half for an unresolved V gene and the rest for unknown reasons. The sample includes 110,000 or so clones, with around nine tenths observed a single time. In total, the top ten clones hold about 3% of the sample. This specimen's time point label, per the study, means: baseline before first vaccination. Explained via the paper, the treatment or condition label denotes: meningococcal conjugate vaccine given as trial control. The sequences come from peripheral blood, collected on day 0 of MenACWY control vaccination. The origin of the receptors is an adult in good health.

V usage is TRBV2 and J usage is TRBJ1-5; D perhaps matches TRBD1 (6 bases). The V end lost 8 bases, the J end lost 6 bases, and 14 bases lay between the germline ends. Germline CDR1 reads SNHLY; CDR2 reads FYNNEI. This CDR3 comprises 13 residues. CDR3 nucleotide sequence: TGTGCCAGCTGTCCGGGGGCTGGTCAGCCCCAGCATTTT. Translation gives CASCPGAGQPQHF.

The rearrangement links TRBV18 to TRBJ2-5; D might be TRBD2 (5 bases). V was clipped by 3 bases and J by 5 bases, with 10 bases between them. CDR1 KGHSH and CDR2 LQKENI come from the germline V gene. The CDR3 spans 13 residues. The CDR3 DNA is TGTGCCAGCTCACCCCAGGAGGCTGAGACCCAGTACTTC. Translation: CASSPQEAETQYF.

The chain is built from TRBV5-1 and TRBJ1-2; TRBD1 matches 8 bases. Germline values: CDR1 SGHRS, CDR2 YFSETQ. The CDR3 consists of 14 residues. Trimming removed 2 bases from V and 7 bases from J; junction bases left unmatched: 7. This CDR3 reads CASSLRTGSTGYTF. CDR3 sequence (DNA): TGCGCCAGCAGCTTACGGACAGGGTCAACTGGCTACACCTTC.

The chain recombines TRBV18 with TRBJ2-5; maybe TRBD2 (6 bases). The germline V and J ends were trimmed by 0 bases and 3 bases, with 17 bases remaining between them. The CDR3 runs 17 residues. From germline, CDR1 is KGHSH and CDR2 LQKENI. This chain's CDR3 is CASSPPGGSDKEETQYF. For the CDR3, the DNA is TGTGCCAGCTCACCACCGGGGGGTAGCGACAAAGAAGAGACCCAGTACTTC.

The chain carries TRBV7-9 and TRBJ1-2; D is perhaps TRBD1 (5 bases). V shed 1 base and J shed 8 bases, with 14 bases lying between them. The CDR3 totals 14 residues. Per germline, CDR1 SEHNR and CDR2 FQNEAQ (reference sequence). The CDR3 bases are TGTGCCAGCAGCTTAGAAGGAGCCCAGGGAGGCTACACCTTC. Protein product: CASSLEGAQGGYTF.

J is TRBJ1-3 and V is TRBV4-3; D is unresolved. This CDR3 has 17 amino acids. Germline V gene sequence: CDR1 LGHNA, CDR2 YSLEER. V lost 4 bases, J lost 0 bases, and 16 bases lay in between. The CDR3, as DNA: TGCGCCAGCAGCCCCTTATTCGCAGCCAACTCTGGAAACACCATATATTTT. Protein product: CASSPLFAANSGNTIYF.

This clone was recorded only once. This sequence joins TRBV7-8 and TRBJ1-5; D unclear. The V end was cut by 3 bases, the J end by 8 bases, with 8 bases between. The CDR3 covers 12 residues. Per germline, CDR1 SGHVS and CDR2 FQNEAQ. CDR3 sequence reads: CASSFVGEPQHF. In nucleotides, the CDR3 is TGTGCCAGCAGCTTTGTGGGAGAGCCCCAGCATTTT.

The table lists this clone with a count of one. The V and J genes are TRBV7-2 and TRBJ2-5; TRBD2 matches at 11 bases. Trimming at V came to 5 bases and at J to 5 bases, leaving 10 bases not matched to a gene. The CDR3 loop spans 16 amino acids. Germline V gives CDR1 SGHTA, CDR2 FQGNSA. CDR3 sequence reads: CASSPRVSGGAETQYF. CDR3 coding DNA: TGTGCCAGCAGCCCAAGGGTTAGCGGGGGGGCTGAGACCCAGTACTTC.

This clone occurred once. V is TRBV6-1 and J is TRBJ1-1, with D unresolved. V lost 7 bases and J lost 12, with 12 bases in between. The CDR3 runs to 10 residues. Germline CDR1 is MNHNS and CDR2 is SASEGT. The CDR3 sequence: CASIALETFF. DNA of the CDR3: TGTGCCAGCATTGCACTAGAAACTTTCTTT.

This clone has at least ten counts. This sequence joins TRBV5-1 and TRBJ2-7, with a weak D call TRBD2 (5 bases). The CDR3 has 17 residues. CDR1 is SGHRS and CDR2 is YFSETQ in the germline V gene. Trimming stripped 0 bases from V and 2 bases from J, with 18 bases between. The CDR3 region is CASSLDTSGVGTYEQYF. CDR3 nucleotides: TGCGCCAGCAGCTTGGATACCTCCGGGGTTGGTACCTACGAGCAGTACTTC.

This rearrangement joins TRBV7-3 to TRBJ2-1, with D possibly matching TRBD1 (6 bases). This CDR3 comprises 12 residues. Germline V gives CDR1 SGHTA, CDR2 FQGTGA. The V gene lost 3 bases and the J gene lost 7 bases, with 7 bases spanning the gap. The DNA of the CDR3 is TGTGCCAGCAGCTTCCAGGGGAATGAGCAGTTCTTC. Amino acid sequence: CASSFQGNEQFF.

This sequence joins TRBV27 and TRBJ1-3; maybe TRBD1 (5 bases). The germline V gene encodes CDR1 MNHEY and CDR2 SMNVEV (reference sequence). V lost 3 bases, J lost 2 bases, and 17 bases lay in between. This CDR3 contains 17 residues. The CDR3 protein is CASSLSGAGLPGNTIYF. The CDR3 coding sequence is TGTGCCAGCAGTTTGAGTGGGGCCGGTCTGCCTGGAAACACCATATATTTT.

V usage is TRBV6-1 and J usage is TRBJ1-1, with 9 bases lining up with TRBD1. This CDR3 region has 15 residues. CDR1 MNHNS and CDR2 SASEGT come from the germline V gene. Trimming at V came to 2 bases and at J to 4 bases, leaving 5 bases not matched to a gene. The chain's CDR3 is CASSEWDRVGTEAFF. CDR3 DNA: TGTGCCAGCAGTGAATGGGACAGGGTCGGCACTGAAGCTTTCTTT.

The CDR3 region has the DNA TGTGCCAGTAGTATAAGGGGGATCTACACCTTC. Amino acids: CASSIRGIYTF. This rearrangement joins TRBV19 to TRBJ1-2; weak D call: TRBD1 (6 bases). The CDR3 spans 11 residues. V lost 2 bases and J 10 bases, leaving 8 bases between the germline ends. Germline V gives CDR1 LNHDA, CDR2 SQIVND (reference sequence).

The rearrangement links TRBV28 to TRBJ2-2; no definite D call. V shed 7 bases and J shed 6 bases, with 15 bases lying between them. This CDR3 comprises 14 residues. Germline-derived CDR1 and CDR2 are MDHEN and SYDVKM. The CDR3 protein is CASTGAGTAGELFF. DNA of the CDR3: TGTGCCAGCACTGGCGCCGGAACGGCCGGGGAGCTGTTTTTT.

The chain has TRBV4-1 and TRBJ2-7; D uncertain. Trimming took off 4 bases at V and 4 bases at J, with 11 bases between the two ends. There are 13 residues in the CDR3. The V gene's germline CDR1 is MGHRA and CDR2 YSYEKL. CDR3 sequence (DNA): TGCGCCAGCAGCCTTTATTCGGTATACGAGCAGTACTTC. Amino acids: CASSLYSVYEQYF.

The V call is TRBV27, the J call TRBJ2-6; tentatively, D is TRBD2 (6 bases). Per the germline V gene, CDR1 is MNHEY and CDR2 is SMNVEV (reference sequence). Trimming cost V 6 bases and J 2 bases, with 17 bases left between them. This CDR3 is built from 17 residues. The CDR3 region is CASSPRSSGAGANVLTF. Here the CDR3 DNA reads TGTGCCAGCAGCCCTAGGAGCTCGGGGGCTGGGGCCAACGTCCTGACTTTC.

J is TRBJ1-5 and V is TRBV30; possible D gene TRBD1, 5 bases. The CDR3 has 14 amino acids. Germline V gene sequence: CDR1 GTSNPN, CDR2 SVGIG (reference sequence). V was clipped by 3 bases and J by 0 bases, with 9 bases between them. The CDR3 sequence is CAWRGASSNQPQHF. CDR3 DNA: TGTGCCTGGAGAGGGGCAAGTAGCAATCAGCCCCAGCATTTT.

The V and J genes are TRBV5-1 and TRBJ2-4; 7 bases align to TRBD1. Trimming removed 3 bases from V and 3 bases from J; junction bases left unmatched: 6. This CDR3 is built from 15 residues. In germline, CDR1 is SGHRS, CDR2 YFSETQ. CDR3 nucleotides: TGCGCCAGCAGCTCAACAGGGGCGGACAAAAACATTCAGTACTTC. Protein sequence: CASSSTGADKNIQYF.

This chain links TRBV24-1 with TRBJ2-2, with a weak D call TRBD2 (5 bases). The V gene lost 6 bases and the J gene lost 3 bases, with 10 bases spanning the gap. Germline CDR1 reads KGHDR; CDR2 reads SFDVKD. The CDR3 is 14 amino acids. CDR3 protein: CATSSGGYTGELFF. DNA of the CDR3: TGTGCCACCAGTTCGGGCGGGTACACCGGGGAGCTGTTTTTT.

This clone occurred once. This chain connects TRBV6-5 to TRBJ1-2, with D possibly matching TRBD1 (6 bases). Trimming left V 6 bases short and J 6 bases short, with 17 bases between. The CDR3 totals 14 residues. Germline V lookup: CDR1 MNHEY, CDR2 SVGAGI. In DNA form, the CDR3 reads TGTGCCAGCAGCGCACATCGGGGGCAGGATGGCTACACCTTC. This translates into CASSAHRGQDGYTF.

The gene calls are TRBV4-1 and TRBJ1-4, with 7 bases lining up with TRBD1. With 1 base clipped from V and 6 bases from J, the junction kept 2 bases outside the gene matches. Per the germline V gene, CDR1 is MGHRA and CDR2 is YSYEKL. This CDR3 comprises 14 residues. The CDR3 DNA reads as TGCGCCAGCAGCCAAGGCAGGGGGGATGAAAAACTGTTTTTT. It translates to CASSQGRGDEKLFF.